This TCR beta chain was sequenced for a study of OX40 agonist ivuxolimab in advanced cancers. Turning to the study itself: In three patients, partial responses were observed, one with hepatocellular carcinoma and two with cutaneous melanoma.

A single count supports this clone. The assay was immunoSEQ multiplex PCR, and TCRdb's table has in-frame clones only and misses some. The sample lists more than 25,000 clones, around 80% occurring once. Germline lookup yields CDR1 SEHNR and CDR2 FQNEAQ (reference sequence). CDR3 length: 15 residues. The trim removed 3 bases at V and 8 bases at J, leaving 6 bases unmatched. The chain couples TRBV7-9 to TRBJ1-4, with 10 bases matching TRBD1. The receptor comes from an adult with an advanced solid tumor such as melanoma, head and neck, liver or kidney cancer. The sample consisted of CD4+ or CD8+ T cells sorted from blood, taken in a trial of the OX40 agonist ivuxolimab. As DNA, the CDR3 is TGTGCCAGCAGCTTTTACGGGACAGGGGACGAAAAACTGTTTTTT. Amino acids: CASSFYGTGDEKLFF.